This TCR beta chain was identified during a study of persistence of HIV-infected CD4 T cells. Overall study context: Donors were ART-treated; their CMV- and Gag-responding CD4+ T cells were isolated.

The immunoSEQ assay was version 4, run in survey mode. Template was genomic DNA at about 10 ng/uL, with up to about 1 ug used per sample. TCRdb's table, derived via immunoSEQ multiplex PCR, lists solely in-frame clones and lacks some. The sample has 25,000 to 30,000 clones, around 80% seen once. There are a few counts of this clone. Its antigen remains unidentified. Whole-study findings and limits: Within sorted populations, more oligoclonal TCRs accompanied more oligoclonal proviruses.

Cells were stimulated with CMV-infected fibroblast lysates at 8.5 to 10 ug/mL. CD40L/CD69 double-negative CD45RO-high memory CD4+ T cells were collected. CD4+ T cell counts exceeded 400 cells/uL; CMV serology was positive. This receptor was taken from an adult woman with HIV who was CMV-seropositive. This material consisted of CD4+ T cells sorted from PBMCs after roughly 18-hour stimulation, taken from a patient who received antiretroviral therapy.

CDR3 protein: CASSSRDRGGDEQYV. CDR3 nucleotide sequence: TGTGCCAGCAGCTCCCGGGACAGGGGGGGTGACGAGCAGTACGTC. The chain joins TRBV21-1 to TRBJ2-7; TRBD1 was called by the table and not checked on the DNA. TRBV21-1 is noted as a pseudogene. The length of the CDR3 is 15 residues.